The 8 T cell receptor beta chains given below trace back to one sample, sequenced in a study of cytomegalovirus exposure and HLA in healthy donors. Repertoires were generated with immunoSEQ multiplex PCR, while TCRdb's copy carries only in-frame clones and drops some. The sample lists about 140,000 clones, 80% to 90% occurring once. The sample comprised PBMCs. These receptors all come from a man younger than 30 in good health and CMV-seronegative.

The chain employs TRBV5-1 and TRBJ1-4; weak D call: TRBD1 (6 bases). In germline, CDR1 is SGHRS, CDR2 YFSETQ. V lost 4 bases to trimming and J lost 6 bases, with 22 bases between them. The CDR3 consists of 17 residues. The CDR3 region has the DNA TGCGCCAGCAGCAGCAGGGGTAGAGTAAAGATGGATGAAAAACTGTTTTTT. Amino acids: CASSSRGRVKMDEKLFF.

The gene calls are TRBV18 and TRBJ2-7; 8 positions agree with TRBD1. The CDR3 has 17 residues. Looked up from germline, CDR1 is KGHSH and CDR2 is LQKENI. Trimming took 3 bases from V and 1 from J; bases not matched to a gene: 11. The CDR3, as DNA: TGTGCCAGCTCACCCGACAGGGGAAGGTTTGGATCCTACGAGCAGTACTTC. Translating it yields CASSPDRGRFGSYEQYF.

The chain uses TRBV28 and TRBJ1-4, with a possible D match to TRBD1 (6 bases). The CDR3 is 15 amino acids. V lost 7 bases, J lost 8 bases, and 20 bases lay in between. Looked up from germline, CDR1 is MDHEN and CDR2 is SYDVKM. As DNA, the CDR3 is TGTGCCAGCACCTCCCTTGCGGGGGGCGGGGAAAAACTGTTTTTT. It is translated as CASTSLAGGGEKLFF.

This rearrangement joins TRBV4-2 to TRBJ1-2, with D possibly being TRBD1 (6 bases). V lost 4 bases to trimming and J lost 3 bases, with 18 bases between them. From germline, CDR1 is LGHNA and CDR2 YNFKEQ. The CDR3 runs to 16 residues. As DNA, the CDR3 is TGTGCCAGCAGCCCAGGTCCCCAAACAGGGTACTATGGCTACACCTTC. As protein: CASSPGPQTGYYGYTF.

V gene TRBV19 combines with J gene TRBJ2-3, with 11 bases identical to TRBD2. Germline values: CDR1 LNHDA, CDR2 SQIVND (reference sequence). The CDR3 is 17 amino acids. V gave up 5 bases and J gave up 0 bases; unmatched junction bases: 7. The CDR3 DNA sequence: TGTGCCAGTAGTTGGACTAGCGGGTCTACTAGCACAGATACGCAGTATTTT. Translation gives CASSWTSGSTSTDTQYF.

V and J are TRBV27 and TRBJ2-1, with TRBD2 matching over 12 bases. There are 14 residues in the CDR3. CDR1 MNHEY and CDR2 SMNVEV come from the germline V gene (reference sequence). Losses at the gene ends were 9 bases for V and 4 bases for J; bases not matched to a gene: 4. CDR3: CASRLAGVYNEQFF. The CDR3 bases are TGTGCCAGTAGACTAGCGGGGGTATACAATGAGCAGTTCTTC.

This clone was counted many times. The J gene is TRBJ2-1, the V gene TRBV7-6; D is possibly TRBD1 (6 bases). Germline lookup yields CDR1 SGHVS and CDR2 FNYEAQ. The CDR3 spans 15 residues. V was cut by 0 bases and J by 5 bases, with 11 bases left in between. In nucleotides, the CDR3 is TGTGCCAGCAGCTTAGCACAGGGCCTAGACAATGAGCAGTTCTTC. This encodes CASSLAQGLDNEQFF.

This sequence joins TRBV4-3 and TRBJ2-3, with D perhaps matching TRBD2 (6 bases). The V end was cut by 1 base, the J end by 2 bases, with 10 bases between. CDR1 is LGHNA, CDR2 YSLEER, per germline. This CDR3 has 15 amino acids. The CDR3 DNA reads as TGCGCCAGCAGCCAAGTCGGGGGTTACACAGATACGCAGTATTTT. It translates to CASSQVGGYTDTQYF.